The clone carrying this T cell receptor (beta chain) was seen more than once but under ten times. Its antigen remains unidentified. These data belong to a study of cytomegalovirus exposure and HLA in healthy donors. Overall study results and limits: Over 15,000 TCR beta sequences were associated with HLA alleles at 0.05 false discovery rate in a later analysis. The productive fraction for most TCR beta V segments was about 87% or about 30% in an earlier analysis.

Germline values: CDR1 KGHSH, CDR2 LQKENI. CDR3 size: 16 residues. J was trimmed by 1 base and V by 5 bases; bases with no gene match: 5. Use of 60 Vbeta and 13 Jbeta primers characterized the PCR. Assay used: immunoSEQ multiplex PCR; TCRdb lists only in-frame clones, some missing. The table has 80,000 or so clones, around three quarters seen once. The material sequenced was PBMCs. The chain has TRBV18 and TRBJ2-3, with 11 bases matching TRBD2. The sequence came from a male donor in good health and CMV-seropositive. In DNA, the CDR3 is TGTGCCAGCTCATTCAGTAGCGGGAGGGGCACAGATACGCAGTATTTT. Its protein is CASSFSSGRGTDTQYF.